This entry describes one T cell receptor beta chain. The table came from immunoSEQ multiplex PCR; TCRdb's copy has only in-frame clones and leaves some out. Of fewer than 50,000 clones listed, approximately 85% are singletons. The data belong to a study of blood T cell repertoires in COVID-19. The sequence derives from a man in his forties with active or convalescent COVID-19. The material sequenced was peripheral blood.

The CDR3 sequence: CASSISLTSGELFF. In DNA, the CDR3 is TGTGCCAGTAGTATAAGCCTAACGTCGGGGGAGCTGTTTTTT. V is TRBV19 and J is TRBJ2-2; D gene ambiguous. V lost 2 bases and J lost 8, with 12 bases in between. The CDR3 extends over 14 amino acids. Germline V gene lookup returns CDR1 LNHDA and CDR2 SQIVND (reference sequence).